This T cell receptor (beta chain) was recovered during a study of CD4+ T cells in melanoma. Germline CDR1 reads SGHDT; CDR2 reads YYEEEE. The V end lost 0 bases, the J end lost 10 bases, and 11 bases lay between the germline ends. The CDR3 extends over 14 amino acids. Repertoires were generated with immunoSEQ multiplex PCR, while TCRdb's copy carries only in-frame clones and drops some. The sample has 45,000 or so clones; about 88% are singletons. The rearrangement uses TRBV5-6 and TRBJ1-6; no definite D call. The material sequenced was peripheral blood. The source is a human donor with melanoma. CDR3 coding DNA: TGTGCCAGCAGCTTGGGGGCCGGGTTGTCACCCCTCCACTTT. Translated, it gives CASSLGAGLSPLHF.